A selection of T cell receptor beta chains follows, all from one sample in a study of beta chain features in type 1 diabetes. TCRdb's table, derived via immunoSEQ multiplex PCR, lists solely in-frame clones and lacks some. The sample includes roughly 150,000 clones, roughly 8% of them seen just once. The sequenced material came from central memory CD4+ T cells from blood. All receptors derive from a woman aged 35 to 49 with type 1 diabetes. Each CDR3 is given with its conserved first and last residue. A D gene is named only where the DNA matches it firmly. Some rows have no size entry. The others give once, few or many, or a class for an expanded clone.

d_call	j_call	v_call	clone_size	cdr3_length	cdr3_nt	cdr3_aa
.	TRBJ2-7	TRBV7-8	few	14	TGTGCCAGCAGCTCTTATGGCGAGGCCTACGAGCAGTACTTC	CASSSYGEAYEQYF
TRBD1	TRBJ1-4	TRBV5-4	few	15	TGTGCCAGCAGCTTACAGGGGGGGAGAGAAGAAAAACTGTTTTTT	CASSLQGGREEKLFF
.	TRBJ1-1	TRBV7-2	.	15	TGTGCCAGCAGCTTATTCGGGGGAGCGAACACTGAAGCTTTCTTT	CASSLFGGANTEAFF
TRBD1	TRBJ2-7	TRBV5-1	.	14	TGCGCCAGCTTCGGGGGACAGGGCCCCTACGAGCAGTACTTC	CASFGGQGPYEQYF
TRBD1	TRBJ1-3	TRBV5-1	.	14	TGCGCCAGCCACGACAGGGACTCTGGAAACACCATATATTTT	CASHDRDSGNTIYF
.	TRBJ2-7	TRBV29-1	.	14	TGCAGCGTTGCCCCCGGACTTAACTCCTACGAGCAGTACTTC	CSVAPGLNSYEQYF
.	TRBJ1-1	TRBV18	few	15	TGTGCCAGCTCACCTAGACTCAAAGCTGGCGCTGAAGCTTTCTTT	CASSPRLKAGAEAFF
TRBD1	TRBJ2-5	TRBV5-1	few	16	TGCGCCAGCAGCCCTCGGACAGGGGGCCTCCAAGAGACCCAGTACTTC	CASSPRTGGLQETQYF
.	TRBJ2-1	TRBV9	few	15	TGTGCCAGCAGCCCTTTGGGAGAATTCTACAATGAGCAGTTCTTC	CASSPLGEFYNEQFF
TRBD1	TRBJ2-1	TRBV5-1	few	13	TGCGCCAGCAGCTCCGGGACAGGGAATGAGCAGTTCTTC	CASSSGTGNEQFF
.	TRBJ2-7	TRBV7-2	few	14	TGTGCCAGCAGCTTAGCAGGGGGGGCCCTCGAGCAGTACTTC	CASSLAGGALEQYF
.	TRBJ1-6	TRBV29-1	few	13	TGCAGCGTTCGACAGGATTCGAATTCACCCCTCCACTTT	CSVRQDSNSPLHF
.	TRBJ2-2	TRBV7-2	.	15	TGTGCCAGCAGCTTAGAACGCCAGAGGCCCGGGGAGCTGTTTTTT	CASSLERQRPGELFF
TRBD1	TRBJ1-2	TRBV18	few	16	TGTGCCAGCTCACCCGGGACAGGGATTGAAGGCTATGGCTACACCTTC	CASSPGTGIEGYGYTF
.	TRBJ2-1	TRBV5-4	.	15	TGTGCCAGCAGCTTGGATGGGGGCCAATACAATGAGCAGTTCTTC	CASSLDGGQYNEQFF
.	TRBJ2-3	TRBV7-2	few	14	TGTGCCAACAGCTTAAGCGGAAGCACAGATACGCAGTATTTT	CANSLSGSTDTQYF
TRBD2	TRBJ2-1	TRBV5-1	.	15	TGCGCCAGCAGCTCCACTAGCGGGGGAGACAATGAGCAGTTCTTC	CASSSTSGGDNEQFF
TRBD2	TRBJ2-1	TRBV2	few	15	TGTGCCAGCAGGGCCGGGACTAGCGGGGGTAATGAGCAGTTCTTC	CASRAGTSGGNEQFF
TRBD1	TRBJ1-5	TRBV6-1	.	14	TGTGCCAGCAGTGAGCGAACAGGGGCCCAGCCCCAGCATTTT	CASSERTGAQPQHF
.	TRBJ1-5	TRBV27	few	16	TGTGCCAGCAGTTTTCTCGCGGCAGGGGTGAGTCAGCCCCAGCATTTT	CASSFLAAGVSQPQHF
TRBD2	TRBJ2-3	TRBV7-2	.	16	TGTGCCAGCAGCACCTTAGCGGGGAGTACCACAGATACGCAGTATTTT	CASSTLAGSTTDTQYF
.	TRBJ1-5	TRBV15	.	13	TGTGCCACCAGCCAAACTTCCAATCAGCCCCAGCATTTT	CATSQTSNQPQHF
.	TRBJ2-7	TRBV4-3	few	14	TGCGCCAGCACCCCTAAGACAGAGTACTACGAGCAGTACTTC	CASTPKTEYYEQYF
.	TRBJ2-7	TRBV7-2	.	13	TGTGCCAGCAGTCGGGGAGACTCCTACGAGCAGTACTTC	CASSRGDSYEQYF
TRBD1	TRBJ1-1	TRBV13	.	19	TGTGCCAGCAGCTTAAGGGCGACAGGGGGAACGACCAGTCGTACTGAAGCTTTCTTT	CASSLRATGGTTSRTEAFF
.	TRBJ2-2	TRBV2	.	16	TGTGCCAGCAGTGTTTCCAGGGTCGCGAACACCGGGGAGCTGTTTTTT	CASSVSRVANTGELFF
.	TRBJ1-1	TRBV2	few	13	TGTGCCAGCAGGATCAGGACAGACACTGAAGCTTTCTTT	CASRIRTDTEAFF
TRBD2	TRBJ2-3	TRBV2	.	14	TGTGCCAGCCAACTAGCGGGAGGCACAGATACGCAGTATTTT	CASQLAGGTDTQYF
TRBD1	TRBJ1-2	TRBV11-2	few	15	TGTGCCAGCAGCTTACCCAGGACAGGCAGCTCTGGCTACACCTTC	CASSLPRTGSSGYTF
.	TRBJ2-7	TRBV5-1	few	14	TGCGCCAGCAGCTTCAAAGGGGGCTCCTACGAGCAGTACTTC	CASSFKGGSYEQYF
.	TRBJ2-7	TRBV18	.	15	TGTGCCAGCTCACCACCGGCGGGTTCATCCTACGAGCAGTACTTC	CASSPPAGSSYEQYF